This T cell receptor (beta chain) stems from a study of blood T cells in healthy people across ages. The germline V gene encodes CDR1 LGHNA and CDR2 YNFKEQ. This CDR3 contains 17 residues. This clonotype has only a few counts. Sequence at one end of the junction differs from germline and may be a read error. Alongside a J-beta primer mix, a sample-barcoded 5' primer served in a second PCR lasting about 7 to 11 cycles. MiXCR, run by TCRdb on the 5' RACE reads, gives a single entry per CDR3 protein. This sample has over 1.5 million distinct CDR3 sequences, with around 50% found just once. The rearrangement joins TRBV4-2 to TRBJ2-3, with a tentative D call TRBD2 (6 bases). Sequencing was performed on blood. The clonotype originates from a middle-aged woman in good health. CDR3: CASSQDHSGVGTDTQYF. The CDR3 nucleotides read TGCGCCAGCAGCCAAGACCATTCGGGGGTTGGCACAGATACGCAGTATTTT.